These 22 T cell receptor beta chains originate from one sample sequenced in a study of blood T cell repertoires in COVID-19. Only in-frame clones appear in the TCRdb table, and some are missing; sequencing was by immunoSEQ multiplex PCR. The data contain 150,000 to 200,000 clones, around 82% of them singletons. Sequenced input: peripheral blood. The receptors stem from a woman in her thirties or forties with COVID-19, enrolled during active disease.

This chain joins TRBV2 and TRBJ2-1; TRBD1 matches 7 bases. Germline CDR1 reads SNHLY; CDR2 reads FYNNEI. This CDR3 spans 13 amino acids. V gave up 6 bases and J gave up 9 bases; unmatched junction bases: 8. The CDR3 reads CASSGEGAGEQFF. The DNA of the CDR3 is TGTGCCAGCAGCGGTGAGGGGGCAGGTGAGCAGTTCTTC.

The chain uses TRBV27 and TRBJ2-1, with D hard to call. This CDR3 region has 11 residues. Per the germline V gene, CDR1 is MNHEY and CDR2 is SMNVEV (reference sequence). V was clipped by 5 bases and J by 9 bases, with 8 bases between them. For the CDR3, the DNA is TGTGCCAGCAGTCCGGGTTCTGAGCAGTTCTTC. Its translation: CASSPGSEQFF.

This chain uses TRBV7-2 with TRBJ2-3; D is perhaps TRBD2 (6 bases). Germline V gene data show CDR1 as SGHTA and CDR2 as FQGNSA. V was pared by 1 base and J by 2 bases, with 16 bases between. The CDR3 has 17 amino acids. CDR3: CASSLDGGGVFTDTQYF. CDR3 bases: TGTGCCAGCAGCTTAGATGGTGGAGGGGTCTTCACAGATACGCAGTATTTT.

The V and J genes are TRBV6-5 and TRBJ1-2; 8 bases fit TRBD1. The junction had 6 bases not matched to a gene; V was cut back by 4 bases and J by 2 bases. The CDR3 extends over 15 amino acids. Germline loops: CDR1 MNHEY, CDR2 SVGAGI. The CDR3 DNA follows: TGTGCCAGCAGTTTCGGGACAGGAGGGAACTATGGCTACACCTTC. Protein sequence: CASSFGTGGNYGYTF.

Only one count was recorded for this clone. The J gene is TRBJ2-1, the V gene TRBV19; 10 bases map to TRBD2. The V and J ends lost 4 bases and 6 bases, in that order; junction bases with no gene match: 9. There are 16 residues in the CDR3. CDR1 and CDR2 from the germline V gene are LNHDA and SQIVND (reference sequence). The CDR3 region has the DNA TGTGCCAGTAGTAACCGCCCTAGCGGGAGTGTCAATGAGCAGTTCTTC. This gives the protein CASSNRPSGSVNEQFF.

This clone was counted only a few times. V is TRBV2 and J is TRBJ2-7, with 8 bases that match TRBD2. The germline V gene has CDR1 SNHLY and CDR2 FYNNEI. This CDR3 has 16 residues. V was pared by 5 bases and J by 6 bases, with 15 bases of the junction left unmatched. The CDR3 sequence: CASSPLPGLDDGEQYF. As DNA, the CDR3 is TGTGCCAGCAGTCCTCTCCCGGGACTAGATGATGGCGAGCAGTACTTC.

The rearrangement joins TRBV19 to TRBJ1-2; possibly TRBD1 for D (5 bases). V was pared by 3 bases and J by 6 bases, with 8 bases between. The CDR3 is 12 amino acids. The germline gives CDR1 LNHDA, CDR2 SQIVND (reference sequence). The CDR3 sequence: CASSIWGDGYTF. CDR3 sequence (DNA): TGTGCCAGTAGTATTTGGGGCGATGGCTACACCTTC.

This clone came up a few times. J is TRBJ1-5 and V is TRBV6-2 or TRBV6-3, with D possibly matching TRBD1 (6 bases). The CDR3 loop spans 15 amino acids. Deletions cut 5 bases from V and 6 bases from J, with 17 bases between. The germline V gene has CDR1 MNHEY and CDR2 SVGEGT. The CDR3 DNA reads TGTGCCAGCAGTACCAGGACCAGGGGTGGTCAGCCCCAGCATTTT. This codes for CASSTRTRGGQPQHF.

V usage is TRBV6-1 and J usage is TRBJ2-7, with TRBD2 identical over 7 bases. Germline CDR1 reads MNHNS; CDR2 reads SASEGT. V dropped 2 bases and J dropped 4; count of bases not matched to a gene: 8. The CDR3 loop spans 15 amino acids. The CDR3 DNA is TGTGCCAGCAGTGAATGGGCGGGAGTAGGTTACGAGCAGTACTTC. Protein sequence: CASSEWAGVGYEQYF.

The V call is TRBV27, the J call TRBJ2-1; 9 nucleotides line up with TRBD1. V lost 7 bases, J lost 0 bases, and 10 bases stayed unmatched. The CDR3 has 17 residues. The germline V gene encodes CDR1 MNHEY and CDR2 SMNVEV (reference sequence). For the CDR3, the DNA is TGTGCCAGCAAAGACAGGGGGTCATCAAGCTCCTACAATGAGCAGTTCTTC. This translates into CASKDRGSSSSYNEQFF.

The chain links TRBV19 to TRBJ1-1; D possibly corresponds to TRBD1 (6 bases). The CDR3 sequence is 15 residues long. Trimming removed 7 bases from V and 0 bases from J, with 15 bases in between. Germline V gene sequence: CDR1 LNHDA, CDR2 SQIVND (reference sequence). This CDR3 is CASINSGQMNTEAFF. CDR3 in DNA: TGTGCCAGTATCAATTCCGGACAGATGAACACTGAAGCTTTCTTT.

J is TRBJ2-7 and V is TRBV7-8; possible D gene TRBD1, 6 bases. The germline V gene encodes CDR1 SGHVS and CDR2 FQNEAQ. With 0 bases removed from V and 3 bases from J, the gap between germline ends came to 12 bases. The CDR3 runs to 15 residues. The CDR3 loop is CASSLAQTQGYEQYF. CDR3 coding DNA: TGTGCCAGCAGCTTAGCCCAGACACAGGGCTACGAGCAGTACTTC.

V and J are TRBV20-1 and TRBJ2-4; 9 bases are a match to TRBD1. This CDR3 comprises 19 residues. CDR1 is DFQATT, CDR2 SNEGSKA, per germline (reference sequence). V lost 3 bases and J lost 1; bases outside the gene matches: 16. This CDR3 is CSASKTGGIRGSAKNIQYF. CDR3 in DNA: TGCAGTGCTAGTAAAACAGGGGGCATCAGGGGGTCGGCCAAAAACATTCAGTACTTC.

V gene TRBV10-2 combines with J gene TRBJ2-7, with D perhaps matching TRBD2 (5 bases). Trimming removed 0 bases at V and 3 bases at J, with 12 bases between. In germline, CDR1 is WSHSY, CDR2 SAAADI. The CDR3 length is 15 residues. The CDR3 sequence: CASSESRGQNYEQYV. The CDR3 nucleotides read TGCGCCAGCAGTGAGTCGCGCGGGCAGAACTACGAGCAGTACGTC.

The chain links TRBV7-8 to TRBJ2-1, with 8 bases identical to TRBD2. This CDR3 comprises 14 residues. CDR1 SGHVS and CDR2 FQNEAQ come from the germline V gene. With 3 bases clipped from V and 6 bases from J, the junction kept 4 bases outside the gene matches. The CDR3 sequence is CASSFAGGINEQFF. The CDR3 nucleotides read TGTGCCAGCAGCTTTGCGGGGGGCATCAATGAGCAGTTCTTC.

This clone was recorded once. The rearrangement joins TRBV5-3 to TRBJ1-4, with D unclear. TRBV5-3 is classed as an ORF, of uncertain function. The CDR3 is made up of 12 amino acids. Trimming left V 1 base short and J 8 bases short, with 6 bases between. CDR3 nucleotide sequence: TGTGCCAGAAGCTTGTTATCCGAAAAACTGTTTTTT. Translating gives CARSLLSEKLFF.

V is TRBV24-1 and J is TRBJ2-1; 8 nucleotides agree with TRBD2. Germline CDR1 KGHDR, CDR2 SFDVKD. Losses at the gene ends were 3 bases for V and 2 bases for J; bases not matched to a gene: 2. The length of the CDR3 is 15 residues. CDR3 region: CATSDRGLAYNEQFF. In DNA, the CDR3 is TGTGCCACCAGTGATAGGGGACTAGCCTACAATGAGCAGTTCTTC.

This clone was detected a few times. The chain couples TRBV5-1 to TRBJ2-1; D is undetermined. The germline gives CDR1 SGHRS, CDR2 YFSETQ. The V and J ends lost 4 bases and 7 bases respectively, with 9 bases between them. This CDR3 comprises 12 residues. The CDR3 coding sequence is TGCGCCAGCAGCATCCTCGGTAATGAGCAGTTCTTC. This translates into CASSILGNEQFF.

This clone was seen repeatedly, ten times or more. The chain combines TRBV19 with TRBJ1-1; perhaps TRBD1 as D (6 bases). This CDR3 is built from 13 residues. Germline CDR1 is LNHDA and CDR2 is SQIVND (reference sequence). Trimming left V 7 bases short and J 6 bases short, with 15 bases between. The CDR3 loop reads CASIPGAGAEAFF. DNA for the CDR3: TGTGCCAGTATTCCAGGGGCAGGGGCTGAAGCTTTCTTT.

The chain is built from TRBV30 and TRBJ1-1, with TRBD1 matching over 8 bases. The CDR3 runs to 12 residues. V lost 5 bases to trimming and J lost 8 bases; unmatched junction nucleotides: 7. Germline CDR1 GTSNPN, CDR2 SVGIG (reference sequence). The CDR3 protein is CAWGTGRIEAFF. CDR3 bases: TGTGCCTGGGGGACAGGACGAATAGAAGCTTTCTTT.

About this clone itself: Other nucleotide sequences from this sample produce the same CDR3. The V and J genes are TRBV7-3 and TRBJ2-7, with D perhaps matching TRBD2 (5 bases). Trimming pared 2 bases from V and 6 bases from J, leaving 11 bases between. The CDR3 is made up of 13 amino acids. Germline V gene lookup returns CDR1 SGHTA and CDR2 FQGTGA. In DNA form, the CDR3 reads TGTGCCAGCAGCTTATACCTCGAGGGCGAGCAGTACTTC. It specifies CASSLYLEGEQYF.

This clone was seen only a few times. This chain joins TRBV7-9 and TRBJ1-2, with D uncertain. CDR3 length equals 15 residues. The V gene lost 1 base and the J gene lost 4 bases, with 13 bases spanning the gap. Germline lookup yields CDR1 SEHNR and CDR2 FQNEAQ (reference sequence). The CDR3 reads CASSLGAQQTYGYTF. For the CDR3, the DNA is TGTGCCAGCAGCTTAGGGGCACAGCAAACCTATGGCTACACCTTC.